The T cell receptor (beta chain) described here comes from a study of CD8 T cells in ankylosing spondylitis. General study results and limits: Enrichment of disease-linked clones was reportedly significant in matched ankylosing spondylitis synovial fluid. Seemingly distinctive of ankylosing spondylitis blood was a TCR beta motif formed by eight highly homologous variants.

One entry per CDR3 protein results from TCRdb running MiXCR on the 5' RACE reads. This table holds approximately 540,000 distinct CDR3 sequences, roughly 13% found once. This clonotype has just a few counts. No antigen is known for it. This CDR3 spans 15 amino acids. From germline, CDR1 is SSHAT and CDR2 FNYEAQ (reference sequence). Trimming left V 1 base short and J 5 bases short, with 14 bases between. The sequenced material came from blood, either unsorted or a sorted T cell fraction (not recorded which). The genes are TRBV7-7 and TRBJ2-5; D not resolved. This receptor was identified in a male donor with ankylosing spondylitis. CDR3 sequence: CASSLGFIRQETQYF. CDR3 DNA sequence: TGTGCCAGCAGCTTAGGATTTATTCGGCAGGAGACCCAGTACTTC.